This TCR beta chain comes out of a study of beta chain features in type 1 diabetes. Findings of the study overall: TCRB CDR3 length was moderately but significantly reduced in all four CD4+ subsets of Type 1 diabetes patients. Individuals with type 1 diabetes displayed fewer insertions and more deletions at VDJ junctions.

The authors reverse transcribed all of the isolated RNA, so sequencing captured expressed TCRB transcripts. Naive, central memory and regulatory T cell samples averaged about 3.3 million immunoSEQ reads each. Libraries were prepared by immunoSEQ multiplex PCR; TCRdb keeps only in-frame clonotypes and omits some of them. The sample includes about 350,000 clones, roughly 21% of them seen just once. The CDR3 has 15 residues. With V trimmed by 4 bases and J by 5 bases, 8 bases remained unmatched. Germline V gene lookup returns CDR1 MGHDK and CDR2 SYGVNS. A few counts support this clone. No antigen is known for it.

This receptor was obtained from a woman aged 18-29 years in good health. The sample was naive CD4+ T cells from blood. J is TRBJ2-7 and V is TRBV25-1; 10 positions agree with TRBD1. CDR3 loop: CASSGWDRGKDEQYF. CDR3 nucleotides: TGTGCCAGCAGTGGTTGGGACAGGGGCAAAGACGAGCAGTACTTC.